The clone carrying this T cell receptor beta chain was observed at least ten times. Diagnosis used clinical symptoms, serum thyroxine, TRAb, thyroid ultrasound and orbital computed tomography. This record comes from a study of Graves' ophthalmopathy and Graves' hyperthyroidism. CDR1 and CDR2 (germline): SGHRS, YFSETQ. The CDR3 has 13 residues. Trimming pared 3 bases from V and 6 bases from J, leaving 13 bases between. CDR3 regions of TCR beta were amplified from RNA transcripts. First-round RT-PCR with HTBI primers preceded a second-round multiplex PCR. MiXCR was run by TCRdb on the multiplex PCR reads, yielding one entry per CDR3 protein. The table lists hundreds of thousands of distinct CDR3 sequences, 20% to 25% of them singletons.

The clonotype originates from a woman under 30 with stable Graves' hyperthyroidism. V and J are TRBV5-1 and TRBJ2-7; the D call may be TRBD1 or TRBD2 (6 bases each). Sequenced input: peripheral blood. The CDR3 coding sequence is TGCGCCAGCAGCTCGGGGGCAGGGGTCGAGCAGTACTTC. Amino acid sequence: CASSSGAGVEQYF.